The clone carrying this T cell receptor beta chain was detected only a few times. Antigen: not known. Trimming removed 4 bases at V and 1 base at J, with 8 bases between. CDR3 length equals 14 residues. Germline V gene data show CDR1 as SGHRS and CDR2 as YFSETQ. This entry is derived from a study of beta chain features in type 1 diabetes. Study-level points and caveats: TCRB CDR3s were moderately but significantly shorter in Type 1 diabetes patients in all four CD4+ subsets.

Reverse transcription of all isolated RNA meant that expressed TCRB transcripts were sequenced. The table came from immunoSEQ multiplex PCR; TCRdb's copy has only in-frame clones and leaves some out. In the table there are about 640,000 clones, around 12% of which are singletons. The receptor was isolated from a man in his thirties or forties with type 1 diabetes. Sequenced input: naive CD4+ T cells from blood. The gene calls are TRBV5-1 and TRBJ2-2; D not certain. This CDR3 is CASSPIQNTGELFF. Here the CDR3 DNA reads TGCGCCAGCAGCCCAATTCAGAACACCGGGGAGCTGTTTTTT.